The T cell receptor (beta chain) described here comes from a study of T-cell reconstitution after alpha-beta-depleted transplantation in children. There are many counts of this clonotype. The TCRbeta library incorporated unique molecular identifiers. TCRdb recomputed calls from the PCR reads with MiXCR, one row per CDR3 protein. This sample has about 980,000 distinct CDR3 sequences; roughly 29% occur once, and the top ten carry over 25%. The length of the CDR3 is 12 residues. Germline V gene sequence: CDR1 SNHLY, CDR2 FYNNEI. V lost 4 bases and J 6 bases, leaving 6 bases between the germline ends. The genes are TRBV2 and TRBJ2-2; D may be TRBD1 (5 bases). The sample here was PBMCs, mostly from graft donor cells, taken 360 days after TCRalphabeta/CD19-depleted stem cell transplant. The clonotype comes from a boy under three years old who had a stem cell transplant for SCID, so the T cells may come from the graft donor. The CDR3 bases are TGTGCCAGCAGTGCAGGGCCCGGGGAGCTGTTTTTT. Translating it yields CASSAGPGELFF.